This TCR beta chain was captured by sequencing in a study of blood T cell repertoires in COVID-19. Study-wide context: COVID-19 samples from acute and convalescent phases originated in the United States, Italy and Spain. In each case, the material was cDNA or gDNA derived from T cells, B-cell-depleted T cells, or PBMCs.

Under the authors' procedure: Reference gene primer amplification yielded estimated nucleated cell counts. Using immunoSEQ multiplex PCR, the repertoire was profiled, and TCRdb retains in-frame clones only, with some absent. D and trimming come from the DNA, and the V and J calls and clone size come from that table. The repertoire holds around 300,000 clones, with about nine tenths as singletons. Germline V gives CDR1 KGHSH, CDR2 LQKENI. Trimming cost V 2 bases and J 3 bases, with 9 bases left between them. The length of the CDR3 is 14 residues. This TCR came from a man aged 45-60 years with acute or convalescent COVID-19. The sample was peripheral blood. The rearrangement uses TRBV18 and TRBJ2-3, with D possibly TRBD1 on 5 matching bases. Here the CDR3 reads CASSPSKGTDTQYF. DNA of the CDR3: TGTGCCAGCTCACCAAGCAAGGGGACAGATACGCAGTATTTT.